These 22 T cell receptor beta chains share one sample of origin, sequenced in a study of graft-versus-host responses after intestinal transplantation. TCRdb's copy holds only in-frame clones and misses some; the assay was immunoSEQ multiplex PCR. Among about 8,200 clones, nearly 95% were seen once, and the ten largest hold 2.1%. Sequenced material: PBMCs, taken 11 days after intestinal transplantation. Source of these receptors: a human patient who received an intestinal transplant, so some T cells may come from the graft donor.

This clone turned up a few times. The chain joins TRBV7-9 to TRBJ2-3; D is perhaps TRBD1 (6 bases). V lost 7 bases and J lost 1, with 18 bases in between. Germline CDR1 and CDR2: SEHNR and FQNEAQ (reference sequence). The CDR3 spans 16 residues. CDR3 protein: CASTFLRAGGTDTQYF. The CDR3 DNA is TGTGCCAGCACCTTCCTAAGGGCAGGGGGCACAGATACGCAGTATTTT. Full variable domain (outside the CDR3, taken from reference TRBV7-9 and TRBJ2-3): DTGVSQNPRHKITKRGQNVTFRCDPISEHNRLYWYRQTLGQGPEFLTYFQNEAQLEKSRLLSDRFSAERPKGSFSTLEIQRTEQGDSAMYLCASTFLRAGGTDTQYFGPGTRLTVL.

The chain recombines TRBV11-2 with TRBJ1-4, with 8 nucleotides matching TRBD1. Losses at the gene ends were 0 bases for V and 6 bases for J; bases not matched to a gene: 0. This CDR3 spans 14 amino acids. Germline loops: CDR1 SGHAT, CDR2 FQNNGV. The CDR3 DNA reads TGTGCCAGCAGCTTAGAGGACAGGGATGAAAAACTGTTTTTT. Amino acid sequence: CASSLEDRDEKLFF.

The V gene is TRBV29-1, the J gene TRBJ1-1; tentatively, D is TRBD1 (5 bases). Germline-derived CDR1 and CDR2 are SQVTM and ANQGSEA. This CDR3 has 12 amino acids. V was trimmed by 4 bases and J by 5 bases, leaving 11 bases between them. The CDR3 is CSVVKGRTEAFF. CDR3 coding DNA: TGCAGCGTTGTAAAGGGGCGAACTGAAGCTTTCTTT.

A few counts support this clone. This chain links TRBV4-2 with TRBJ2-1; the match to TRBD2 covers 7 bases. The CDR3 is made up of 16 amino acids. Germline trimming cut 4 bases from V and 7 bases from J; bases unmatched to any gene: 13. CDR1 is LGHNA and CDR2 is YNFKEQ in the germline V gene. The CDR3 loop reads CASSPPGGAGPNEQFF. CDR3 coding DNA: TGTGCCAGCAGCCCCCCCGGGGGAGCGGGGCCGAATGAGCAGTTCTTC.

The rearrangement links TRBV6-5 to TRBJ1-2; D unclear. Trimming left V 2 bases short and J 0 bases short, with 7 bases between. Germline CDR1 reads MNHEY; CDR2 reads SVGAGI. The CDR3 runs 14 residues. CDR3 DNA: TGTGCCAGCAGTTACGCGGGAGCTAACTATGGCTACACCTTC. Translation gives CASSYAGANYGYTF.

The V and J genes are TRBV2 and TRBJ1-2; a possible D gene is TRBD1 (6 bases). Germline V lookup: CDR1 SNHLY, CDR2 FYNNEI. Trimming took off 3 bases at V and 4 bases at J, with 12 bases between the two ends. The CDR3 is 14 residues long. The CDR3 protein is CASSDRGTFYGYTF. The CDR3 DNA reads TGTGCCAGCAGTGACAGGGGAACTTTCTATGGCTACACCTTC. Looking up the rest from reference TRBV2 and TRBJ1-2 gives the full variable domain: EPEVTQTPSHQVTQMGQEVILRCVPISNHLYFYWYRQILGQKVEFLVSFYNNEISEKSEIFDDQFSVERPDGSNFTLKIRSTKLEDSAMYFCASSDRGTFYGYTFGSGTRLTVV.

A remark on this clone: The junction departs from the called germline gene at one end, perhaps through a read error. CDR3 sequence (DNA): TGTGCCAGCAGCCCCCCCCGACAGGGGGTAATTTGGCCCTTT. Translating gives CASSPPRQGVIWPF. This chain connects TRBV11-3 to TRBJ1-4, with TRBD1 identical over 9 bases. The CDR3 contains 14 residues. Germline assignment: CDR1 SGHNT and CDR2 YENEEA. Full variable domain (rest looked up from reference TRBV11-3 and TRBJ1-4): EAGVVQSPRYKIIEKKQPVAFWCNPISGHNTLYWYLQNLGQGPELLIRYENEEAVDDSQLPKDRFSAERLKGVDSTLKIQPAELGDSAVYLCASSPPRQGVIWPFGSGTQLSVL.

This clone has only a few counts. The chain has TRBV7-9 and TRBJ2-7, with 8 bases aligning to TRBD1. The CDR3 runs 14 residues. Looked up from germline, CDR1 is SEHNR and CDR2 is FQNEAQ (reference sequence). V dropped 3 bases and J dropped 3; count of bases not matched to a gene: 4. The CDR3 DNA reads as TGTGCCAGCAGCTTGACAGGGGCCAACTACGAGCAGTACTTC. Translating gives CASSLTGANYEQYF.

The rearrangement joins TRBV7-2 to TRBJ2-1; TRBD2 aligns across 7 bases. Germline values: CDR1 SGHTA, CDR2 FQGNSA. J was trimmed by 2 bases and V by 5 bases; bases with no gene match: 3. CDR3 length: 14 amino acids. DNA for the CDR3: TGTGCCAGCAGCCTAGGACTAGCCTACAATGAGCAGTTCTTC. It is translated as CASSLGLAYNEQFF.

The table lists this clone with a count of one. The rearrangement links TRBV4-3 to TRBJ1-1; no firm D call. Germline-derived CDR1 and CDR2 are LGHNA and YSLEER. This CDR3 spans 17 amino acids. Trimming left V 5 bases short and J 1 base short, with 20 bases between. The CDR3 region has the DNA TGCGCCAGCAGCGTTTCTAGGCCGGAGGGCGAGAACACTGAAGCTTTCTTT. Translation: CASSVSRPEGENTEAFF.

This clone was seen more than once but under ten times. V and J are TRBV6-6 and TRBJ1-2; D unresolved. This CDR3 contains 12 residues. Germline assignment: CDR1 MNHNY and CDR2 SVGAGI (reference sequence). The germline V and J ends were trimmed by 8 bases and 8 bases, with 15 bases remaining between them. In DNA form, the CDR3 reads TGTGCCAGCGGGAGGGCGATCGGGGGCTACACCTTC. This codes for CASGRAIGGYTF.

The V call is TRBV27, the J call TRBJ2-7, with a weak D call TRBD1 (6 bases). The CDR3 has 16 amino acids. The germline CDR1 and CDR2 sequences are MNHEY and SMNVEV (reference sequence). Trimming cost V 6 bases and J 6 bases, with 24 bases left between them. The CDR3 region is CASSPSPQGRWGEQYF. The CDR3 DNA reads TGTGCCAGCAGCCCCTCCCCCCAGGGGCGGTGGGGCGAGCAGTACTTC.

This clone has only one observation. CDR3 residues: CAIRGQLNQPQHF. The DNA for the CDR3 is TGTGCCATCAGAGGACAACTTAATCAGCCCCAGCATTTT. V gene TRBV10-3 combines with J gene TRBJ1-5; D may be TRBD1 (5 bases). Trimming took 6 bases from V and 4 from J, leaving 10 bases between them. This CDR3 has 13 amino acids. The germline gives CDR1 ENHRY, CDR2 SYGVKD.

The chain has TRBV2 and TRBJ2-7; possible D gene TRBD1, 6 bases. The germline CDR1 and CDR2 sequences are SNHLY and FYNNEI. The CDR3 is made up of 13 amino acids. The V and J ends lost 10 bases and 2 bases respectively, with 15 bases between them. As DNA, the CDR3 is TGTGCCAACCTAAGGGACAACCCCTACGAGCAGTACGTC. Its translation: CANLRDNPYEQYV.

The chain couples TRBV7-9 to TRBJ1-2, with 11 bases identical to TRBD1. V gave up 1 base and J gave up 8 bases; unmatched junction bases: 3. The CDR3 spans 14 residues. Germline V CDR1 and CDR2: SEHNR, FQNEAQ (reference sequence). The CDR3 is CASSLEGQGVGYTF. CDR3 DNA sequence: TGTGCCAGCAGCTTAGAGGGACAGGGGGTCGGCTACACCTTC.

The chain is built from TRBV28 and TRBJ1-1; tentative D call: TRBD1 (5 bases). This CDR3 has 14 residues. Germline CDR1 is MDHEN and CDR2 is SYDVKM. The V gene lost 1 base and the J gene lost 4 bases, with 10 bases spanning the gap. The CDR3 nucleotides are TGTGCCAGCAGTTTATCTGGGGGGGGCACTGAAGCTTTCTTT. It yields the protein CASSLSGGGTEAFF.

Written as DNA, the CDR3 is TGTGCCAGCAGCCAACGTTCAGGGAGGGAGACCCAGTACTTC. This codes for CASSQRSGRETQYF. The V call is TRBV6-1, the J call TRBJ2-5; D might be TRBD2 (6 bases). Trimming removed 6 bases from V and 5 bases from J, with 16 bases in between. In germline, CDR1 is MNHNS, CDR2 SASEGT. The CDR3 length is 14 residues.

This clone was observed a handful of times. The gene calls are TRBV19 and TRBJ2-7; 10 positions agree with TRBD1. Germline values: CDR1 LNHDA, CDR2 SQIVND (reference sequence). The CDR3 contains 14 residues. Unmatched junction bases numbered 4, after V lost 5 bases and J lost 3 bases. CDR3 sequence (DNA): TGTGCCAGTAGTCCCCGGACAGGGGGCTACGAGCAGTACTTC. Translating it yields CASSPRTGGYEQYF.

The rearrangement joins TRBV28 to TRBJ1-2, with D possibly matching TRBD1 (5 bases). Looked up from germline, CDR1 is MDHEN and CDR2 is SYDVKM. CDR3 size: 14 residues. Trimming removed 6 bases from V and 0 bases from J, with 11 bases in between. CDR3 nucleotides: TGTGCCAGCAGGTACTCACAGGCTAACTATGGCTACACCTTC. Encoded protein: CASRYSQANYGYTF.

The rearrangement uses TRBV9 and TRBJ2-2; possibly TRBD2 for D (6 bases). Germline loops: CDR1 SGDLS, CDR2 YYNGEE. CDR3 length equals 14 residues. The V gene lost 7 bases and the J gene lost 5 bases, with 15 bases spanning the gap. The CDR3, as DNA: TGTGCCAGCGATGGGGGGAGTGGAACCGGGGAGCTGTTTTTT. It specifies CASDGGSGTGELFF.

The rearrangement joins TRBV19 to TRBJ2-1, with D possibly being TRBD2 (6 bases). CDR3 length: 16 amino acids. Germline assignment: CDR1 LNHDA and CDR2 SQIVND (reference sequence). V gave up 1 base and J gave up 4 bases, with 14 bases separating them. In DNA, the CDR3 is TGTGCCAGTAGTATAGTCGGGCGGGGAGGTTACAATGAGCAGTTCTTC. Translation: CASSIVGRGGYNEQFF. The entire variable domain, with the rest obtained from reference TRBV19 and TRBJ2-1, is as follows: DGGITQSPKYLFRKEGQNVTLSCEQNLNHDAMYWYRQDPGQGLRLIYYSQIVNDFQKGDIAEGYSVSREKKESFPLTVTSAQKNPTAFYLCASSIVGRGGYNEQFFGPGTRLTVL.

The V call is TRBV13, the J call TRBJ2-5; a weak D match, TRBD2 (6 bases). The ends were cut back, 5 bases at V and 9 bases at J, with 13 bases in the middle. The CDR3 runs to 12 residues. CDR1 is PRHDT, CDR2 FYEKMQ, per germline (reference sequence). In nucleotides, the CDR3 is TGTGCCAGCAGCCGGGGGACCGGGGCCCAGTACTTC. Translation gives CASSRGTGAQYF.